This note documents a single T cell receptor beta chain sequence. Its antigen is still unknown. Sequencing was performed with immunoSEQ multiplex PCR; in TCRdb, only in-frame clones are kept and a portion is missing. The sample records fewer than 90,000 clones, 85% to 95% being singletons. This CDR3 is 16 amino acids long. Germline CDR1 GTSNPN, CDR2 SVGIG (reference sequence). V gave up 3 bases and J gave up 5 bases; unmatched junction bases: 14. Each of the patients experienced relapse following autologous stem cell transplantation, and their brentuximab vedotin exposure differed. This specimen belongs to a study of PD-1 blockade in classical Hodgkin lymphoma. Study outcomes and limitations: Individuals initiating nivolumab under 1 year after ASCT were excluded. Baseline diversity was lower in partial responders and progressors than complete responders. Newly diagnosed patients reportedly had lower baseline TCR diversity than healthy donors.

This sequence was found in a human donor with classical Hodgkin lymphoma. The rearrangement uses TRBV30 and TRBJ2-7, with 9 bases lining up with TRBD1. The input for sequencing was peripheral blood mononuclear cells (PBMCs), taken at baseline. The CDR3 is CAWSHPWDREKDEQYF. CDR3 bases: TGTGCCTGGAGCCACCCATGGGACAGGGAGAAAGACGAGCAGTACTTC.